The 22 T cell receptor beta chains reported below all come from one sample, sequenced in a study of CD8 T cells in Susac syndrome (dated by TCRdb to the late 2010s). Libraries were constructed by the immunoSEQ multiplex PCR assay. RNA was extracted using the RNeasy kit, and roughly 0.5 to 1 ug of the RNA was reverse transcribed with random hexamers. TCRdb reprocessed the public reads (quality trimming at Q25 with fastp, clone calling with MiXCR) and kept in-frame beta chains. Rows merge per CDR3 protein into single entries with the most common DNA and genes. The sample yields approximately 120,000 distinct CDR3 sequences; around 93% were counted once. Approximately 0.12% of the sample is held by the ten biggest clonotypes. Sequenced sample: CD8+ T cells from PBMCs. The source of these receptors is a human donor in good health.

The V call is TRBV5-1, the J call TRBJ2-3; possible D gene TRBD2, 7 bases. Germline V gives CDR1 SGHRS, CDR2 YFSETQ. The CDR3 runs 13 residues. V lost 5 bases, J lost 6 bases, and 13 bases lay in between. DNA for the CDR3: TGCGCCAGCAGGCCTGGGGGGGCGGATACGCAGTATTTT. It codes for CASRPGGADTQYF. Full variable domain (outside the CDR3, taken from reference TRBV5-1 and TRBJ2-3): KAGVTQTPRYLIKTRGQQVTLSCSPISGHRSVSWYQQTPGQGLQFLFEYFSETQRNKGNFPGRFSGRQFSNSRSEMNVSTLELGDSALYLCASRPGGADTQYFGPGTRLTVL.

The genes are TRBV7-2 and TRBJ2-3; 9 bases are shared with TRBD1. This CDR3 contains 16 residues. The trim removed 4 bases at V and 1 base at J, leaving 6 bases unmatched. Germline CDR1 and CDR2: SGHTA and FQGNSA. The CDR3 DNA sequence: TGTGCCAGCAGCTACCCCCGGGACAGGGGCACAGATACGCAGTATTTT. Translation gives CASSYPRDRGTDTQYF.

The DNA for the CDR3 is TGCAGCGTAATCAAGACCCACGAAAACACCTTC. It yields the protein CSVIKTHENTF. This chain uses TRBV29-1 with TRBJ1-2; D is ambiguous. Trimming pared 6 bases from V and 12 bases from J, leaving 17 bases between. The CDR3 is 11 amino acids. Germline V gene sequence: CDR1 SQVTM, CDR2 ANQGSEA.

This chain uses TRBV12-5 with TRBJ2-3; D not resolved. The CDR3 loop spans 12 amino acids. V lost 5 bases to trimming and J lost 0 bases, with 3 bases between them. Germline V CDR1 and CDR2: LGHNT, FRNRAP. CDR3: CASGPSTDTQYF. DNA of the CDR3: TGTGCTAGTGGTCCTAGCACAGATACGCAGTATTTT.

The chain uses TRBV18 and TRBJ2-7; TRBD1 matches 9 bases. Per germline, CDR1 KGHSH and CDR2 LQKENI. J gave up 4 bases and V 3 bases, and 7 bases lay outside the gene matches. The CDR3 loop spans 15 amino acids. The CDR3 nucleotides read TGTGCCAGCTCACCCGGATGGGGACAGGGTTACGAGCAGTACTTC. It yields the protein CASSPGWGQGYEQYF.

The V gene is TRBV4-1, the J gene TRBJ1-3; unclear D gene. The germline gives CDR1 MGHRA, CDR2 YSYEKL. This CDR3 spans 13 amino acids. Trimming cost V 3 bases and J 2 bases, with 5 bases left between them. Here the CDR3 reads CASSQSPGNTIYF. The CDR3 nucleotides read TGCGCCAGCAGCCAGTCCCCTGGAAACACCATATATTTT.

The chain combines TRBV29-1 with TRBJ2-2, with unresolved D. Germline V lookup: CDR1 SQVTM, CDR2 ANQGSEA. The CDR3 spans 15 residues. V was pared by 7 bases and J by 6 bases, with 21 bases between. For the CDR3, the DNA is TGCAGCGCCGCCCCGGACGTTGGTAGAGCCGGGGAGCTGTTTTTT. This sequence encodes CSAAPDVGRAGELFF.

The chain combines TRBV19 with TRBJ1-5; a possible D gene is TRBD1 (5 bases). This CDR3 comprises 15 residues. Germline V gives CDR1 LNHDA, CDR2 SQIVND (reference sequence). Trimming stripped 5 bases from V and 1 base from J, with 12 bases between. CDR3 sequence reads: CASSAGVGSNQPQHF. CDR3 in DNA: TGTGCCAGTAGTGCGGGGGTTGGGAGCAATCAGCCCCAGCATTTT.

The V and J genes are TRBV10-3 and TRBJ2-5; TRBD1 agrees at 7 bases. With 3 bases clipped from V and 2 bases from J, the junction kept 3 bases outside the gene matches. The CDR3 totals 14 residues. CDR1 is ENHRY and CDR2 is SYGVKD in the germline V gene. The CDR3 here is CAISEGGQQETQYF. CDR3 bases: TGTGCCATCAGTGAAGGGGGACAGCAAGAGACCCAGTACTTC.

This chain's CDR3 is CASRAGPGGQPQHF. The CDR3 DNA follows: TGTGCCAGCAGGGCAGGACCCGGCGGTCAGCCCCAGCATTTT. The rearrangement uses TRBV2 and TRBJ1-5; no clear D gene. CDR1 and CDR2 (germline): SNHLY, FYNNEI. Trimming took off 6 bases at V and 6 bases at J, with 15 bases between the two ends. This CDR3 contains 14 residues.

This rearrangement joins TRBV5-1 to TRBJ2-7; 7 bases are a match to TRBD2. Losses at the gene ends were 4 bases for V and 5 bases for J; bases not matched to a gene: 15. CDR3 length: 16 amino acids. The germline V gene has CDR1 SGHRS and CDR2 YFSETQ. CDR3 DNA: TGCGCCAGCAGCGATAAGTATGGGGGAGGGCCCCACGAGCAGTACTTC. Translated, it gives CASSDKYGGGPHEQYF.

V gene TRBV5-1 combines with J gene TRBJ2-1, with D unresolved. V lost 4 bases, J lost 7 bases, and 12 bases lay in between. This CDR3 spans 13 amino acids. Germline CDR1 SGHRS, CDR2 YFSETQ. The CDR3 coding sequence is TGCGCCAGCAGCCGCCTATTTGGAAATGAGCAGTTCTTC. This sequence encodes CASSRLFGNEQFF.

The table lists this clonotype with a few counts. This chain connects TRBV6-1 to TRBJ2-7; D ambiguous. The CDR3 is 11 residues long. V dropped 2 bases and J dropped 3 bases, with 2 bases sitting between them. Germline-derived CDR1 and CDR2 are MNHNS and SASEGT. As DNA, the CDR3 is TGTGCCAGCAGTGAAATCTACGAGCAGTACTTC. Translation: CASSEIYEQYF.

The chain carries TRBV5-1 and TRBJ1-1; D gene ambiguous. Trimming left V 0 bases short and J 7 bases short, with 10 bases between. CDR3 length: 13 residues. CDR1 is SGHRS and CDR2 is YFSETQ in the germline V gene. CDR3 in DNA: TGCGCCAGCAGCTTGGGAGAGGGCCATGAAGCTTTCTTT. Protein: CASSLGEGHEAFF.

This clonotype was seen a handful of times. This chain links TRBV7-2 with TRBJ2-5, with 7 bases aligning to TRBD1. V lost 1 base, J lost 5 bases, and 13 bases stayed unmatched. The CDR3 is 17 residues long. CDR1 is SGHTA, CDR2 FQGNSA, per germline. CDR3 nucleotides: TGTGCCAGCAGCTTAGGCTTTGGGACAGACGCTCCTGAGACCCAGTACTTC. It encodes CASSLGFGTDAPETQYF.

The chain couples TRBV7-9 to TRBJ2-1, with D uncertain. This CDR3 spans 15 amino acids. Germline-derived CDR1 and CDR2 are SEHNR and FQNEAQ (reference sequence). V lost 1 base, J lost 7 bases, and 14 bases lay in between. This CDR3 is CASSLGGSPANEQFF. CDR3 in DNA: TGTGCCAGCAGCTTAGGTGGCAGTCCGGCGAATGAGCAGTTCTTC.

This chain uses TRBV7-6 with TRBJ2-5; 11 nucleotides agree with TRBD2. CDR3 length equals 18 residues. Germline-derived CDR1 and CDR2 are SGHVS and FNYEAQ. V lost 5 bases, J lost 4 bases, and 15 bases stayed unmatched. Here the CDR3 reads CASSHPLAGGSSGETQYF. The DNA of the CDR3 is TGTGCCAGCAGCCACCCCCTAGCGGGAGGTTCTTCCGGAGAGACCCAGTACTTC.

This chain links TRBV30 with TRBJ2-2; 10 bases map to TRBD2. Germline V gene sequence: CDR1 GTSNPN, CDR2 SVGIG (reference sequence). V lost 2 bases to trimming and J lost 1 base; unmatched junction nucleotides: 10. The CDR3 runs 18 residues. DNA of the CDR3: TGTGCCTGGAGTAGCGGGGGCTCTAGCGGGAGGAACACCGGGGAGCTGTTTTTT. This gives the protein CAWSSGGSSGRNTGELFF. The full variable domain, in which reference TRBV30 and TRBJ2-2 provide the parts outside the CDR3, is SQTIHQWPATLVQPVGSPLSLECTVEGTSNPNLYWYRQAAGRGLQLLFYSVGIGQISSEVPQNLSASRPQDRQFILSSKKLLLSDSGFYLCAWSSGGSSGRNTGELFFGEGSRLTVL.

The J gene is TRBJ2-3, the V gene TRBV19; D ambiguous. The CDR3 runs to 15 residues. Germline CDR1 is LNHDA and CDR2 is SQIVND (reference sequence). The V end lost 4 bases, the J end lost 3 bases, and 14 bases lay between the germline ends. Written as DNA, the CDR3 is TGTGCCAGTAGTAGGTGGGCCTTGGGAACAGATACGCAGTATTTT. This gives the protein CASSRWALGTDTQYF. Drawing the rest from reference TRBV19 and TRBJ2-3, the complete variable domain is DGGITQSPKYLFRKEGQNVTLSCEQNLNHDAMYWYRQDPGQGLRLIYYSQIVNDFQKGDIAEGYSVSREKKESFPLTVTSAQKNPTAFYLCASSRWALGTDTQYFGPGTRLTVL.

The chain joins TRBV14 to TRBJ1-1, with D perhaps matching TRBD1 (5 bases). V lost 4 bases to trimming and J lost 10 bases, with 13 bases between them. The CDR3 loop spans 12 amino acids. Germline assignment: CDR1 SGHDN and CDR2 FVKESK. The CDR3, as DNA: TGTGCCAGCAGCCCAGGGACGAGGCGAGCTTTCTTT. It is translated as CASSPGTRRAFF.

The chain uses TRBV19 and TRBJ2-4; TRBD1 might be the D (5 bases). V was pared by 6 bases and J by 0 bases, with 9 bases between. Germline CDR1 reads LNHDA; CDR2 reads SQIVND (reference sequence). The CDR3 loop spans 14 amino acids. As DNA, the CDR3 is TGTGCCAGTAGGCAGGGCCTAGCCAAAAACATTCAGTACTTC. Translating it yields CASRQGLAKNIQYF.

The gene calls are TRBV20-1 and TRBJ2-1, with TRBD2 matching over 10 bases. The CDR3 totals 15 residues. Germline V lookup: CDR1 DFQATT, CDR2 SNEGSKA (reference sequence). Germline trimming cut 1 base from V and 9 bases from J; bases unmatched to any gene: 9. CDR3 coding DNA: TGCAGTGCTAGAGCCCCCCTAGCGGGAGCGAGTGAGCAGTTCTTC. The encoded protein is CSARAPLAGASEQFF.